This T cell receptor beta chain was observed in a study of T cells in Graves' hyperthyroidism and ophthalmopathy. Germline values: CDR1 SNHLY, CDR2 FYNNEI. The CDR3 runs to 16 residues. Unmatched junction bases numbered 13, after V lost 6 bases and J lost 8 bases. General study points: Also found in blood were most expanded thyroid clonotypes above 0.001.

Comment on this clonotype: Its matching antigen is unknown.

The TCR beta CDR3 regions underwent amplification using RNA transcripts as the source. A first-round RT-PCR of the TCR CDR3 used the HTBI primer set. TCRdb redid the calling of the multiplex PCR reads with MiXCR, one entry per CDR3 protein. Among about 710,000 distinct CDR3 sequences listed, around 17% were seen once. The source material was blood. This TCR derives from a man between 18 and 29 years old with Graves' hyperthyroidism. This rearrangement joins TRBV2 to TRBJ1-6; TRBD1 matches at 7 bases. The chain's CDR3 is CASRTRLQGQDSPLHF. As DNA, the CDR3 is TGTGCCAGCAGGACCCGCTTACAGGGGCAGGATTCACCCCTCCACTTT.